This T cell receptor (beta chain) comes out of a study of Graves' ophthalmopathy and Graves' hyperthyroidism. Findings of the study overall: For predicting ophthalmopathy progression, the model had roughly 70% sensitivity and 72% to 75% specificity. Ophthalmopathy and stable hyperthyroidism were discriminated by a 13-signature model, with about 91% sensitivity and about 82% specificity. In blood, most expanded thyroid clonotypes above 0.001 frequency were also detected.

A note on this clonotype: No antigen is known for it. It is unclear where the CDR3 begins or ends on the DNA, so no DNA is shown, and the CDR3 is as TCRdb lists it.

From RNA, the CDR3 regions of TCR beta chains were amplified and sequenced. An opening RT-PCR round employed HTBI primers and preceded a second-round multiplex PCR. TCRdb re-called the multiplex PCR reads through MiXCR, storing one row per CDR3 protein. This table holds 600,000 to 700,000 distinct CDR3 sequences, roughly two fifths found once. PBMCs had their origin in fresh peripheral blood (approximately 9.9 ml). Material for sequencing was peripheral blood. The TCR comes from an adult man with Graves' ophthalmopathy.

The CDR3 here is CASSSSGQTNEAFF. The chain couples TRBV5-1 to TRBJ1-1; the D call TRBD1 from the table was never checked on the DNA. CDR1 and CDR2 from the germline V gene are SGHRS and YFSETQ. The CDR3 numbers 14 amino acids, ends counted.